Listed below are T cell receptor beta chains from one sample, sequenced in a study of cytomegalovirus exposure and HLA in healthy donors. The protocol was immunoSEQ multiplex PCR, while the TCRdb copy is restricted to in-frame clones and leaves out a portion. This repertoire shows 160,000 or so clones, roughly 86% found once; its top ten account for 2% to 3%. Sequencing input: PBMCs. The receptors here all came from a young man in good health and CMV-seropositive. Each CDR3 is given without its conserved first and last residue. Fields, in order: clone size, V gene, J gene, CDR3 protein. Clone size is given for some rows only: seen once, a few or many times, or a class if the clone is expanded.

clone_size: NA; v_call: TRBV27; j_call: TRBJ1-2; cdr3_aa: ASSGLRGGYT
clone_size: once; v_call: TRBV29-1; j_call: TRBJ2-1; cdr3_aa: SAGPGTDYNEQF
clone_size: NA; v_call: TRBV5-5; j_call: TRBJ1-1; cdr3_aa: ASSLGGFATEAF
clone_size: NA; v_call: TRBV18; j_call: TRBJ2-1; cdr3_aa: ASSLRTSGDVYNEQF
clone_size: NA; v_call: TRBV28; j_call: TRBJ2-7; cdr3_aa: ASTDGGRGGVREQY
clone_size: NA; v_call: TRBV7-2; j_call: TRBJ2-2; cdr3_aa: ASGTSGGVNTGELF
clone_size: NA; v_call: TRBV18; j_call: TRBJ2-5; cdr3_aa: ASSPARDKLQETQY
clone_size: NA; v_call: TRBV14; j_call: TRBJ1-4; cdr3_aa: ASSPQRGMTNEKLF
clone_size: NA; v_call: TRBV28; j_call: TRBJ1-1; cdr3_aa: ASSIESGVNTEAF
clone_size: NA; v_call: TRBV2; j_call: TRBJ2-5; cdr3_aa: ASRSGAGTQY
clone_size: NA; v_call: TRBV9; j_call: TRBJ2-7; cdr3_aa: ASSATGSSYEQY
clone_size: NA; v_call: TRBV2; j_call: TRBJ2-1; cdr3_aa: ASSPTSGGVRYNEQF
clone_size: NA; v_call: TRBV6-1; j_call: TRBJ1-3; cdr3_aa: ASRSWRSSGNTIY
clone_size: NA; v_call: TRBV13; j_call: TRBJ1-5; cdr3_aa: ASSLGYTGLGQPQH
clone_size: NA; v_call: TRBV6-5; j_call: TRBJ1-2; cdr3_aa: ASSYWRGSNYGYT
clone_size: NA; v_call: TRBV4-1; j_call: TRBJ1-1; cdr3_aa: ASSQDDRNTEAF
clone_size: once; v_call: TRBV28; j_call: TRBJ2-7; cdr3_aa: ASSLTDLAYEQY
clone_size: NA; v_call: TRBV9; j_call: TRBJ2-7; cdr3_aa: ASSARPRDSLYEQY
clone_size: once; v_call: TRBV11-2; j_call: TRBJ2-7; cdr3_aa: ASSSSGTGNYEQY
clone_size: few; v_call: TRBV6-1; j_call: TRBJ1-3; cdr3_aa: ASSDLTGNTIY
clone_size: NA; v_call: TRBV4-2; j_call: TRBJ1-5; cdr3_aa: ASSQEEGRQPQH
clone_size: NA; v_call: TRBV7-9; j_call: TRBJ2-7; cdr3_aa: ASSFRGGVYEQY
clone_size: NA; v_call: TRBV4-1; j_call: TRBJ1-1; cdr3_aa: ASSQAPDRVRTEAF
clone_size: NA; v_call: TRBV5-6; j_call: TRBJ1-2; cdr3_aa: ASSVGPPDRGGQDYGYT
clone_size: NA; v_call: TRBV19; j_call: TRBJ2-6; cdr3_aa: ASMLRQGISGANVLT
clone_size: NA; v_call: TRBV18; j_call: TRBJ1-2; cdr3_aa: ASSPQGQGNYGYT
clone_size: NA; v_call: TRBV18; j_call: TRBJ2-5; cdr3_aa: ASSPRQGLLETQY